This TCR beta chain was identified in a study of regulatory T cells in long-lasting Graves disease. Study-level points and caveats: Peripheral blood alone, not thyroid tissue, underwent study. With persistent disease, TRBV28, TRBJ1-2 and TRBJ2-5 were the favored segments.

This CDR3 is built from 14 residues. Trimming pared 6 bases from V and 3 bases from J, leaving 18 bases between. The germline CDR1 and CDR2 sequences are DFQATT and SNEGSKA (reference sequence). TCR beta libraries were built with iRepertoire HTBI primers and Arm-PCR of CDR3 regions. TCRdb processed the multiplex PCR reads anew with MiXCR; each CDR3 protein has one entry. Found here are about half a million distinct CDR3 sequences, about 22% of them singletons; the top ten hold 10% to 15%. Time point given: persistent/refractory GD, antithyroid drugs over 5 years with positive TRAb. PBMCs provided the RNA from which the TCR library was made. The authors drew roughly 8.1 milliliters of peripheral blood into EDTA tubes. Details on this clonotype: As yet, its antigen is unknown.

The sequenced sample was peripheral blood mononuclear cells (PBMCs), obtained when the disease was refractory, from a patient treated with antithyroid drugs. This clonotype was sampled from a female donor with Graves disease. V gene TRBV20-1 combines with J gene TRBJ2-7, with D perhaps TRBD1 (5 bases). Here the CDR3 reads CSARRGSVFYEQYF. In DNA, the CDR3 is TGCAGTGCCAGAAGGGGCAGTGTCTTCTACGAGCAGTACTTC.